This note documents a single T cell receptor (beta chain) sequence. These data come from a study of blood T cell repertoires in COVID-19. This CDR3 comprises 16 residues. Germline V gives CDR1 SGHTA, CDR2 FQGNSA. The V segment lost 5 bases and the J segment 1 base; nucleotides outside the gene matches: 6. TCRdb's table, derived via immunoSEQ multiplex PCR, lists solely in-frame clones and lacks some. The sample holds 150,000 to 200,000 clones, around 90% seen once. Sequenced input: peripheral blood. The sequence was collected from a human donor in a cohort sampled during active COVID-19. The V gene is TRBV7-2, the J gene TRBJ1-1, with 11 nucleotides matching TRBD1. CDR3 in amino acids: CASSARDRGRNTEAFF. The CDR3 DNA follows: TGTGCCAGCAGCGCCCGGGACAGGGGGAGGAACACTGAAGCTTTCTTT.